The source of this TCR beta chain is a study of blood T cell repertoires in COVID-19. For the study at large: Sources were T cells, B-cell-depleted T cells, or PBMCs; the material itself was cDNA or gDNA.

The CDR3 runs to 10 residues. CDR1 is SNHLY and CDR2 is FYNNEI in the germline V gene. V was clipped by 11 bases and J by 15 bases; unmatched bases: 10. Methods used by the authors: By means of reference gene primer amplification, nucleated cell counts were estimated. Profiling relied on immunoSEQ multiplex PCR, and the TCRdb table lists in-frame clones only, not all of them. V and J calls and clone size follow that table, whereas D and trimming were derived from the DNA. The data contain roughly 150,000 clones, more than 75% of them singletons. The gene calls are TRBV2 and TRBJ2-1; 7 nucleotides line up with TRBD2. Sequencing was performed on peripheral blood. This TCR was sampled from a woman aged 45-65 years with acute or convalescent COVID-19. The DNA for the CDR3 is TGTGCCGACGGGGAGGGCTCGAGGTTCTTC. Encoded protein: CADGEGSRFF.